This passage covers 7 T cell receptor beta chains from one sample sequenced in a study of post-analysis software for immune sequencing data. The study's findings and limits: About 5 TRBV segments appeared more often in patients than in controls, and TRBV5-6, TRBV5-1 and TRBV20-1 were among these.

Prepared libraries of TCR beta cDNA carried unique molecular identifiers. TCRdb re-analysed the PCR reads in MiXCR, keeping a single row per CDR3 protein. The sample yields hundreds of thousands of distinct CDR3 sequences, approximately 59% seen once. No cognate antigen is known for these TCRs. Input material: blood. The receptors were gathered from a girl aged 2-10 years with multiple sclerosis.

This rearrangement joins TRBV25-1 to TRBJ2-5, with D possibly being TRBD2 (6 bases). Germline V gene data show CDR1 as MGHDK and CDR2 as SYGVNS. Trimming left V 2 bases short and J 3 bases short, with 13 bases between. This CDR3 contains 15 residues. The CDR3 sequence: CASSERGIAEETQYF. In DNA form, the CDR3 reads TGTGCCAGCAGTGAAAGAGGTATAGCGGAAGAGACCCAGTACTTC.

This clonotype has a single count. The chain is built from TRBV6-1 and TRBJ2-1; 14 positions agree with TRBD2. Losses at the gene ends were 5 bases for V and 4 bases for J; bases not matched to a gene: 10. Germline CDR1 reads MNHNS; CDR2 reads SASEGT. This CDR3 has 18 amino acids. CDR3 loop: CASSSPGLAGVNYNEQFF. Written as DNA, the CDR3 is TGTGCCAGCAGTAGCCCGGGACTAGCGGGAGTTAATTACAATGAGCAGTTCTTC.

This sequence joins TRBV4-1 and TRBJ2-5; 7 bases align to TRBD2. Germline V gene lookup returns CDR1 MGHRA and CDR2 YSYEKL. J was trimmed by 3 bases and V by 1 base; bases with no gene match: 5. The CDR3 totals 15 residues. The CDR3 here is CASSQGGAGKETQYF. In DNA, the CDR3 is TGCGCCAGCAGCCAAGGAGGAGCGGGGAAAGAGACCCAGTACTTC.

The chain uses TRBV5-1 and TRBJ2-1; TRBD2 matches 11 bases. The J segment lost 2 bases and the V segment lost 0 bases, leaving 4 bases of the junction unmatched. This CDR3 is 17 amino acids long. Germline assignment: CDR1 SGHRS and CDR2 YFSETQ. CDR3 protein: CASSLAGTSGTYNEQFF. CDR3 DNA sequence: TGCGCCAGCAGCTTGGCCGGGACTAGCGGCACCTACAATGAGCAGTTCTTC.

This sequence joins TRBV20-1 and TRBJ1-4; possible D gene TRBD1, 5 bases. Germline assignment: CDR1 DFQATT and CDR2 SNEGSKA (reference sequence). This CDR3 comprises 13 residues. In DNA, the CDR3 is TGCACTGTAGTCCAGGGACCTAATGAAAAACTGTTTTTT. Its translation: CTVVQGPNEKLFF.

This clonotype was recorded a few times. The rearrangement joins TRBV2 to TRBJ1-2, with unresolved D. Between the trimmed V and J ends, which lost 6 bases and 4 bases, there was a span of 15 bases. This CDR3 spans 14 amino acids. The V gene's germline CDR1 is SNHLY and CDR2 FYNNEI. The CDR3 region has the DNA TGTGCCAGCAGCCCGAATGGTGGGATCTATGGCTACACCTTC. It translates to CASSPNGGIYGYTF.

This sequence joins TRBV6-6 and TRBJ2-7; D is possibly TRBD1 or TRBD2 (5 bases each). The CDR3 extends over 17 amino acids. Trimming removed 2 bases from V and 9 bases from J, with 26 bases in between. Germline V CDR1 and CDR2: MNHNY, SVGAGI (reference sequence). The CDR3 sequence is CASSYQIRGERYDGQYF. The CDR3 coding sequence is TGTGCCAGCAGTTACCAAATAAGGGGAGAACGATACGATGGGCAGTACTTC.